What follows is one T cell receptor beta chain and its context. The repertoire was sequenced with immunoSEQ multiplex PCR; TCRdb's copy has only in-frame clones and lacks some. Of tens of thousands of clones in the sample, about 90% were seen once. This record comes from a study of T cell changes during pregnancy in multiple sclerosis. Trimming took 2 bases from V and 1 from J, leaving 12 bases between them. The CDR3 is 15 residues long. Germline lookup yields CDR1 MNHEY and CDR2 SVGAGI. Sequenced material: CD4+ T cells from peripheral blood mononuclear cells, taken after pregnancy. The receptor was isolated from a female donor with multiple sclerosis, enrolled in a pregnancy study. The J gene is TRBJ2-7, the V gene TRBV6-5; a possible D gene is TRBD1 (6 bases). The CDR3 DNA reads TGTGCCAGCAGTTACGCGACAGGTATATCCTACGAGCAGTACTTC. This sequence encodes CASSYATGISYEQYF.